This TCR beta chain was retrieved from a study of blood T cell repertoires in COVID-19. Study at large: Collection of acute and convalescent COVID-19 samples took place in the United States, Italy and Spain. T cells, B-cell-depleted T cells, or PBMCs provided the cDNA or gDNA that served as material.

In the study's own analysis: How many nucleated cells were present was estimated from reference gene primer amplification. Profiling relied on immunoSEQ multiplex PCR, and the TCRdb table lists in-frame clones only, not all of them. The V and J calls and clone size were taken over from that table, and D and trimming were inferred from the DNA. The data show about 52,000 clones, about nine tenths seen once. The sample was peripheral blood. This clonotype was obtained from an elderly man with active or convalescent COVID-19.

CDR3 DNA sequence: TGTGCCAGCAGCTTATATGGGGGCATTTCGGAAAAACTGTTTTTT. Translation gives CASSLYGGISEKLFF. V gene TRBV5-5 combines with J gene TRBJ1-4, with D possibly matching TRBD1 (6 bases). The CDR3 has 15 residues. Looked up from germline, CDR1 is SGHKS and CDR2 is YYEKEE (reference sequence). V lost 2 bases and J lost 8, with 16 bases in between. The full variable domain, completed using reference TRBV5-5 and TRBJ1-4, is DAGVTQSPTHLIKTRGQQVTLRCSPISGHKSVSWYQQVLGQGPQFIFQYYEKEERGRGNFPDRFSARQFPNYSSELNVNALLLGDSALYLCASSLYGGISEKLFFGSGTQLSVL.